The T cell receptor (beta chain) under discussion was sequenced for a study of brain T cells in children with intractable seizures. The V gene end was trimmed by 0 bases and the J gene end by 3 bases; junction bases not matched to a gene: 6. The CDR3 runs to 16 residues. Germline V gene sequence: CDR1 SGHRS, CDR2 YFSETQ. This table comes from immunoSEQ multiplex PCR, and its TCRdb copy is limited to in-frame clones, with some not included. Found here are tens of thousands of clones, 94% of them singletons; the top ten hold around 6%. This TCR was recovered from a boy under 18 with focal cortical dysplasia and intractable seizures. The chain combines TRBV5-1 with TRBJ1-2, with 9 bases identical to TRBD1. The sample here was peripheral blood, taken at surgery. DNA of the CDR3: TGCGCCAGCAGCTTGGTCTCCGGGACAGGGTACTATGGCTACACCTTC. It encodes CASSLVSGTGYYGYTF.